This T cell receptor beta chain originates from a study of shared clonotypes between healthy human individuals. At the level of the study: For every donor, three CD4 naive, three CD4 memory, two CD8 naive and one CD8 memory plates were used.

Per the original data handling: ImmunoSEQ only sent back junction sequences with no quality scores, so filtering was done differently. Some clones are missing from TCRdb's copy, which holds only in-frame ones; the method was immunoSEQ multiplex PCR. V, J and clone size are those of that table, while D and trimming were read from the DNA. Altogether about 2 million clones are present, 85% to 95% being singletons, with the ten largest covering 1.1%. Germline CDR1 and CDR2: GTSNPN and SVGIG (reference sequence). V was trimmed by 0 bases and J by 0 bases, leaving 5 bases between them. The CDR3 has 13 amino acids. CD45RO-negative CD8 cells positively selected for CCR7 made up the naive population, which excluded terminally differentiated effector memory CD45RA+ cells. Adult Caucasians living in Nashville, Tennessee made up all of the donors. To note about this clone: Its antigen remains unknown.

Study results and limitations: Sampling covered nothing but blood. Tissue TCR repertoires likely differ from those found in blood.

This chain links TRBV30 with TRBJ1-1; D remains unclear. This receptor was obtained from a man aged 18 to 29 in good health. The sequenced sample consisted of naive CD8+ T cells sorted from blood. The CDR3: CAWSVRLNTEAFF. As DNA, the CDR3 is TGTGCCTGGAGTGTACGGTTGAACACTGAAGCTTTCTTT.